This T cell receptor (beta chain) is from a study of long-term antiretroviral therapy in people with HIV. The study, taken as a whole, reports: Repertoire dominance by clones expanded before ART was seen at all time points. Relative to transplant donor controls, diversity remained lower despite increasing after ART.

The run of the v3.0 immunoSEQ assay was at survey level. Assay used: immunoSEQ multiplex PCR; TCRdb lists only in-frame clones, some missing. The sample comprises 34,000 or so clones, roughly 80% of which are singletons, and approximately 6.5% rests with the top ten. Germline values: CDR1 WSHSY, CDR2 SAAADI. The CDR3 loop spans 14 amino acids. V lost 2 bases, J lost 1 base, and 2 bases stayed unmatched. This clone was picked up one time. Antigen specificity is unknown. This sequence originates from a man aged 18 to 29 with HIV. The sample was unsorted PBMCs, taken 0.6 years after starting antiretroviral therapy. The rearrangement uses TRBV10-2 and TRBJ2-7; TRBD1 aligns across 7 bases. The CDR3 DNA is TGCGCCAGCAGTGAGATGGGACAGTCCTACGAGCAGTACTTC. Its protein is CASSEMGQSYEQYF.